This T cell receptor beta chain was captured in a study of blood T cell repertoires in COVID-19. V was trimmed by 3 bases and J by 14 bases, leaving 23 bases between them. Germline lookup yields CDR1 MNHNS and CDR2 SASEGT. The CDR3 length is 16 residues. Sequencing was performed with immunoSEQ multiplex PCR; in TCRdb, only in-frame clones are kept and a portion is missing. Of tens of thousands of clones listed, about 87% are singletons. Sample: peripheral blood. The chain recombines TRBV6-1 with TRBJ1-6, with D perhaps matching TRBD1 (5 bases). This sequence was found in a human donor in a cohort sampled during active COVID-19. CDR3 amino acids: CASSDPPGAGRSALHF. The CDR3 DNA sequence: TGTGCCAGCAGTGACCCCCCGGGCGCAGGGCGGTCGGCCCTCCACTTT.